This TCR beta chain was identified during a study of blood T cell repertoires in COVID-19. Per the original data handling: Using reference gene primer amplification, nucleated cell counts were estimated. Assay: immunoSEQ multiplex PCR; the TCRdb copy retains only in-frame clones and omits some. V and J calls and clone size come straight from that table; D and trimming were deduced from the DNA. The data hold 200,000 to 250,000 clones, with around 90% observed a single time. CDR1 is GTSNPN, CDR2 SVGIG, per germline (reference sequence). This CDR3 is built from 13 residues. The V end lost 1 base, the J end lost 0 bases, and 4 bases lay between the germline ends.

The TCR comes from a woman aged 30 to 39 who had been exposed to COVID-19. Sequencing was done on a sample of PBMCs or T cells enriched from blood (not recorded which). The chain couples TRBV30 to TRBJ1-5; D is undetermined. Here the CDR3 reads CAWSAGSNQPQHF. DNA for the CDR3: TGTGCCTGGAGTGCAGGTAGCAATCAGCCCCAGCATTTT.